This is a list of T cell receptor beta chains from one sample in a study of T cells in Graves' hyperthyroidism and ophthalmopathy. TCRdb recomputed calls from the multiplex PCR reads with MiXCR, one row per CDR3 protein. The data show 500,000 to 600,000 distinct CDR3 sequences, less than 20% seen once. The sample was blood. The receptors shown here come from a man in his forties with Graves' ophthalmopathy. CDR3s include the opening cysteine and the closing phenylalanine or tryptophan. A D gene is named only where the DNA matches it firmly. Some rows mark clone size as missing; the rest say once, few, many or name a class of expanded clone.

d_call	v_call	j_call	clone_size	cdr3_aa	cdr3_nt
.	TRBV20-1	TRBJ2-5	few	CSARPRTLKETQYF	TGCAGTGCTAGACCCCGGACCCTGAAGGAGACCCAGTACTTC
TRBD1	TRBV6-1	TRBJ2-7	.	CASRPGTGGIRREQYF	TGTGCCAGCAGGCCCGGGACAGGGGGCATTCGTCGCGAGCAGTACTTC
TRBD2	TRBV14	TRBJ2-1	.	CASSPLTSGRGNEQFF	TGTGCCAGCAGCCCTTTGACTAGCGGGAGGGGTAATGAGCAGTTCTTC
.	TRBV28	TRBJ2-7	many	CASSSTVGGDYEQYF	TGTGCCAGCAGCTCGACCGTGGGAGGAGACTACGAGCAGTACTTC
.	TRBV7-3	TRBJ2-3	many	CASSLYGRPTDTQYF	TGTGCCAGCAGCTTATATGGACGACCCACAGATACGCAGTATTTT
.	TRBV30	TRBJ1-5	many	CACTLDSHNQPQHF	TGTGCCTGTACTTTGGACAGCCACAATCAGCCCCAGCATTTT
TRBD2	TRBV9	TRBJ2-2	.	CASSPHGGAGYTGELFF	TGTGCCAGCAGCCCTCACGGGGGGGCTGGATATACCGGGGAGCTGTTTTTT
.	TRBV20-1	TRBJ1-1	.	CSARGAANTEAFF	TGCAGTGCTAGAGGGGCGGCGAACACTGAAGCTTTCTTT
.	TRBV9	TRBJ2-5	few	CASSVGWTAGTQYF	TGTGCCAGCAGCGTGGGGTGGACGGCGGGGACCCAGTACTTC
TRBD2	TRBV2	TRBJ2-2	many	CASLGVAGTGELFF	TGTGCCAGCCTGGGGGTAGCGGGGACCGGGGAGCTGTTTTTT
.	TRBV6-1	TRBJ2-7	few	CASSEDRTVPYEQYF	TGTGCCAGCAGTGAAGATCGGACAGTTCCCTACGAGCAGTACTTC
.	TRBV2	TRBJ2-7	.	CASSVGTRGREQYF	TGTGCCAGCAGTGTTGGGACGCGGGGCCGGGAGCAGTACTTC
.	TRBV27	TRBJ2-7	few	CASSFAGDTYEQYF	TGTGCCAGCAGCTTTGCAGGGGACACCTACGAGCAGTACTTC
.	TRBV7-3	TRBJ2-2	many	CASSPVGVNTGELFF	TGTGCCAGCAGCCCTGTGGGCGTGAACACCGGGGAGCTGTTTTTT
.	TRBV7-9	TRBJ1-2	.	CASSSPGRSYGYTF	TGTGCCAGCAGCTCCCCGGGACGGAGTTATGGCTACACCTTC
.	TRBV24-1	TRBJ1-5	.	CATSEPGPSQPQHF	TGTGCCACCAGTGAGCCGGGACCCTCCCAGCCCCAGCATTTT
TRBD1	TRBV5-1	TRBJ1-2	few	CASSEGQGAGGYTF	TGCGCCAGCAGTGAGGGACAGGGGGCAGGTGGCTACACCTTC
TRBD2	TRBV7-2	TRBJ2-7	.	CASSFGTSGIPYEQYF	TGTGCCAGCAGCTTCGGGACTAGCGGGATTCCCTACGAGCAGTACTTC
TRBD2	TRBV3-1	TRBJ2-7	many	CASSPGVAGLYEQYF	TGTGCCAGCAGCCCCGGGGTAGCGGGGCTCTACGAGCAGTACTTC
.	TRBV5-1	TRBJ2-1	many	CASSWWRDRSYNEQFF	TGCGCCAGCAGCTGGTGGCGGGACAGATCCTACAATGAGCAGTTCTTC
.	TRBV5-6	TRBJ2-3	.	CASSLGGGLSTDTQYF	TGTGCCAGCAGCCTAGGGGGGGGACTGAGCACAGATACGCAGTATTTT
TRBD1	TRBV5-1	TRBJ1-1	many	CASNEQGGRLMNTEAFF	TGCGCCAGCAATGAACAGGGGGGGAGATTGATGAACACTGAAGCTTTCTTT
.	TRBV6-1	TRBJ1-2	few	CASSPSTGTAYGYTF	TGTGCCAGCAGCCCCTCCACAGGGACTGCCTATGGCTACACCTTC
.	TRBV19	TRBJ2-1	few	CASQDLSYNEQFF	TGTGCCAGTCAAGATCTTTCCTACAATGAGCAGTTCTTC
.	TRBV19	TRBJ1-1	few	CASSPLGEVGTEAFF	TGTGCCAGTAGTCCCCTCGGTGAGGTGGGCACTGAAGCTTTCTTT
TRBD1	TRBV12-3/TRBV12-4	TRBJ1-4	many	CASSRTGNEKLFF	TGTGCCAGCAGTAGGACAGGGAATGAAAAACTGTTTTTT
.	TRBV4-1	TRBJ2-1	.	CASSQSYNEQFF	TGCGCCAGCAGCCAATCCTACAATGAGCAGTTCTTC
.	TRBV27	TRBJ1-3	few	CASSQRGGARGNTIYF	TGTGCCAGCAGCCAGAGGGGGGGGGCGAGGGGAAACACCATATATTTT
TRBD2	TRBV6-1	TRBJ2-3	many	CASTFSGGLGLLDPTDTQYF	TGTGCCAGCACCTTCTCTGGGGGACTAGGTTTGTTGGACCCCACAGATACGCAGTATTTT
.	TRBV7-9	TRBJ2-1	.	CASSHPGTAELNEQFF	TGTGCCAGCAGCCACCCCGGGACTGCAGAACTCAATGAGCAGTTCTTC
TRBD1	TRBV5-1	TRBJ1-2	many	CASSADRADYGYTF	TGCGCCAGCAGCGCCGACAGGGCAGACTATGGCTACACCTTC
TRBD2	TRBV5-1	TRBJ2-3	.	CASSPGLAGGPTDTQYF	TGCGCCAGCAGCCCCGGACTAGCGGGGGGCCCCACAGATACGCAGTATTTT
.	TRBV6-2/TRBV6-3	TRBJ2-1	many	CASSRDTNNEQFF	TGTGCCAGCAGTCGGGACACCAACAATGAGCAGTTCTTC
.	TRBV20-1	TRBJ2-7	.	CSAREGGTGDREQYF	TGCAGTGCTAGAGAGGGGGGCACAGGAGATAGGGAGCAGTACTTC
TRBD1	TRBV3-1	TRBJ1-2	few	CASSQLQGNYGYTF	TGTGCCAGCAGCCAACTACAGGGGAACTATGGCTACACCTTC
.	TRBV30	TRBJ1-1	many	CAWSQGMNTEAFF	TGTGCCTGGAGTCAGGGGATGAACACTGAAGCTTTCTTT
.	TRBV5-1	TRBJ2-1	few	CASSLAPVNEQFF	TGCGCCAGCAGCTTGGCACCCGTCAATGAGCAGTTCTTC
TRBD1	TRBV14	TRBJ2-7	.	CASSRGQGLGGYEQYF	TGTGCCAGTAGCCGAGGACAGGGGCTTGGGGGCTACGAGCAGTACTTC
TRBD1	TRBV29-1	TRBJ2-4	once	CSVEGTGGNIQYF	TGCAGCGTTGAGGGGACAGGGGGGAACATTCAGTACTTC
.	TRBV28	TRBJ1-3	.	CASRLQEGGNTIYF	TGTGCCAGCAGGCTCCAGGAAGGTGGAAACACCATATATTTT
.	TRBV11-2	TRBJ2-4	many	CASSREGAAKNIQYF	TGTGCCAGCAGTAGGGAGGGGGCGGCCAAAAACATTCAGTACTTC
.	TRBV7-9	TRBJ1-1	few	CASRGTDMNTEAFF	TGTGCCAGCAGAGGGACCGATATGAACACTGAAGCTTTCTTT
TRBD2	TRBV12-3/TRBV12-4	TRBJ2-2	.	CASTSLGVPSGGINTGELFF	TGTGCCAGCACCTCGCTCGGGGTGCCTAGCGGGGGGATTAACACCGGGGAGCTGTTTTTT
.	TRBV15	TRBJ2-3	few	CATSRGWAASTDTQYF	TGTGCCACCAGCAGAGGATGGGCGGCTAGCACAGATACGCAGTATTTT
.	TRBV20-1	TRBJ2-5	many	CSAREARGETQYF	TGCAGTGCTAGAGAGGCGAGGGGAGAGACCCAGTACTTC
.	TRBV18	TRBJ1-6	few	CASSPRQQAGNSPLHF	TGTGCCAGCTCACCTCGACAACAAGCGGGTAATTCACCCCTCCACTTT
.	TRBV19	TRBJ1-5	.	CASRGGGEQPQHF	TGTGCCAGTAGGGGGGGGGGCGAACAGCCCCAGCATTTT
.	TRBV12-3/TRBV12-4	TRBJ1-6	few	CASNPGQSNSPLHF	TGTGCCAGCAATCCGGGACAATCGAATTCACCCCTCCACTTT
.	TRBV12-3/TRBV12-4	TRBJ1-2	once	CASSLIPPPPPRGYTF	TGTGCCAGCAGTTTAATCCCCCCCCCCCCCCCCCGAGGCTACACCTTC
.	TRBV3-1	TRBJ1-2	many	CASSRGDNYGYTF	TGTGCCAGCAGCAGAGGAGATAACTATGGCTACACCTTC
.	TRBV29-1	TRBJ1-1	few	CSVEEGITEAFF	TGCAGCGTTGAAGAGGGAATCACTGAAGCTTTCTTT
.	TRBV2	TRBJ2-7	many	CASTNRQFYEQYF	TGTGCCAGCACCAATCGCCAATTCTACGAGCAGTACTTC
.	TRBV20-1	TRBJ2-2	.	CSAENRDTGELFF	TGCAGTGCCGAAAATAGGGACACCGGGGAGCTGTTTTTT
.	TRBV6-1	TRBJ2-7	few	CASSAPGHPSYEQYF	TGTGCCAGCAGTGCCCCGGGACATCCCTCCTACGAGCAGTACTTC